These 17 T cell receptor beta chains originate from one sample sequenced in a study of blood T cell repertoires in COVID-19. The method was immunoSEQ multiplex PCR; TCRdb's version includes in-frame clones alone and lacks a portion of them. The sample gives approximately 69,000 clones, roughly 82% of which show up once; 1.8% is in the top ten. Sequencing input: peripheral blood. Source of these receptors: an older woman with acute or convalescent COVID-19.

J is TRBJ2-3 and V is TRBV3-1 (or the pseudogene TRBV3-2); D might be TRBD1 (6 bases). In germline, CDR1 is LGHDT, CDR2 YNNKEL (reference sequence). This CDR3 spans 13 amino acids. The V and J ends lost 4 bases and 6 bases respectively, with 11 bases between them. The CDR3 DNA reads TGTGCCAGCAGCCGAGGTAGGGGGGATACGCAGTATTTT. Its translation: CASSRGRGDTQYF.

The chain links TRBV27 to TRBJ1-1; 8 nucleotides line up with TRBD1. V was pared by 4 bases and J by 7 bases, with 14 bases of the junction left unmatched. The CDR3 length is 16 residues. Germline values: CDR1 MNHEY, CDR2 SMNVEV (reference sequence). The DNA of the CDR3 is TGTGCCAGCAGTTGGAGACGAACAGGGGGGACTTTTGAAGCTTTCTTT. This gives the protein CASSWRRTGGTFEAFF.

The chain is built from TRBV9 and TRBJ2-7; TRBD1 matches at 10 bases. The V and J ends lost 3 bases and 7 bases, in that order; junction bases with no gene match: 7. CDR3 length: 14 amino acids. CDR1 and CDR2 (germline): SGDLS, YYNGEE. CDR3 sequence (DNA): TGTGCCAGCAGCGCCGGGACAGGGGTAGGTGAGCAGTACTTC. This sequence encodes CASSAGTGVGEQYF. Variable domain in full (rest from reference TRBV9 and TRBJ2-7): DSGVTQTPKHLITATGQRVTLRCSPRSGDLSVYWYQQSLDQGLQFLIQYYNGEERAKGNILERFSAQQFPDLHSELNLSSLELGDSALYFCASSAGTGVGEQYFGPGTRLTVT.

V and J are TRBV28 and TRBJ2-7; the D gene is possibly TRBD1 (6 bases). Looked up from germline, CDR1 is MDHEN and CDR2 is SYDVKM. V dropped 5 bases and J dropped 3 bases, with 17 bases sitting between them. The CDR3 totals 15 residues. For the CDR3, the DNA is TGTGCCAGCAGTCCCGGGACACGGAGATTCTACGAGCAGTACTTC. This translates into CASSPGTRRFYEQYF.

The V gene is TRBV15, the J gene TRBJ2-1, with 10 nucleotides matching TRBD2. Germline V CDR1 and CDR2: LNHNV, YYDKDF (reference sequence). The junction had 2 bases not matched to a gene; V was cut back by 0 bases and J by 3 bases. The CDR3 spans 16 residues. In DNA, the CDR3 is TGTGCCACCAGCAGAGAGACTAGCGGGCGCTACAATGAGCAGTTCTTC. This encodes CATSRETSGRYNEQFF.

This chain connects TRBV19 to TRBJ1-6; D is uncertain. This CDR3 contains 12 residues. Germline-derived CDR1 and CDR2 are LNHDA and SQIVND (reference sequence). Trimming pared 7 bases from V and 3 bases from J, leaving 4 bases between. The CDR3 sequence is CASNLYNSPLHF. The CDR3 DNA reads TGTGCCAGTAATCTCTATAATTCACCCCTCCACTTT. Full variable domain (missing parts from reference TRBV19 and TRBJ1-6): DGGITQSPKYLFRKEGQNVTLSCEQNLNHDAMYWYRQDPGQGLRLIYYSQIVNDFQKGDIAEGYSVSREKKESFPLTVTSAQKNPTAFYLCASNLYNSPLHFGNGTRLTVT.

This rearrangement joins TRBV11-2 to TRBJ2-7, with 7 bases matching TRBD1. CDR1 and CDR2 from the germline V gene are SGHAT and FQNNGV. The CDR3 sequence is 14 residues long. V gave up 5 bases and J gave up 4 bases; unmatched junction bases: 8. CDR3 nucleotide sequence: TGTGCCAGCAGCCGACAGGGTAGAGGTTACGAGCAGTACTTC. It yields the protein CASSRQGRGYEQYF. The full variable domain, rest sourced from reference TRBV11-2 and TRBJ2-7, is EAGVAQSPRYKIIEKRQSVAFWCNPISGHATLYWYQQILGQGPKLLIQFQNNGVVDDSQLPKDRFSAERLKGVDSTLKIQPAKLEDSAVYLCASSRQGRGYEQYFGPGTRLTVT.

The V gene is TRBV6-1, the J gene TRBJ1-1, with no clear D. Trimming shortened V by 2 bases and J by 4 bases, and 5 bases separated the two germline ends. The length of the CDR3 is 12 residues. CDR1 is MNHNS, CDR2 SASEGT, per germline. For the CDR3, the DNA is TGTGCCAGCAGTGAATCCATCACTGAAGCTTTCTTT. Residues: CASSESITEAFF.

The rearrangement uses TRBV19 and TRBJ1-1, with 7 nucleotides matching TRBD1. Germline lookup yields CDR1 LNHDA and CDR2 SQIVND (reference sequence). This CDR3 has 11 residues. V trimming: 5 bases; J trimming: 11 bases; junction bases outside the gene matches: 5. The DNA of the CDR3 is TGTGCCAGTAGTCGACAGGGATGGGCTTTCTTT. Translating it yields CASSRQGWAFF. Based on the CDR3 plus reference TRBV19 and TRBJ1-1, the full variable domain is DGGITQSPKYLFRKEGQNVTLSCEQNLNHDAMYWYRQDPGQGLRLIYYSQIVNDFQKGDIAEGYSVSREKKESFPLTVTSAQKNPTAFYLCASSRQGWAFFGQGTRLTVV.

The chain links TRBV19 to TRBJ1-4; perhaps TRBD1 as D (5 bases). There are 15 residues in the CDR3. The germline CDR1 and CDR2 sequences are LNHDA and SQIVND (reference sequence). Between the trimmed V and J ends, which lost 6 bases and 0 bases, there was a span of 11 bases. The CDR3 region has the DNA TGTGCCAGTAGCGGGGGACTTGCAACTAATGAAAAACTGTTTTTT. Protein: CASSGGLATNEKLFF. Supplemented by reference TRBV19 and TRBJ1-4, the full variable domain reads DGGITQSPKYLFRKEGQNVTLSCEQNLNHDAMYWYRQDPGQGLRLIYYSQIVNDFQKGDIAEGYSVSREKKESFPLTVTSAQKNPTAFYLCASSGGLATNEKLFFGSGTQLSVL.

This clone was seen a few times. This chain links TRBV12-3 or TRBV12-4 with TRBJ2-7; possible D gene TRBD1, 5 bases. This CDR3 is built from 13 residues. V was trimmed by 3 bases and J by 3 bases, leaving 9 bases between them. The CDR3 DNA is TGTGCCAGCAGTTTTCAGGGTATCTACGAGCAGTACTTC. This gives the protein CASSFQGIYEQYF.

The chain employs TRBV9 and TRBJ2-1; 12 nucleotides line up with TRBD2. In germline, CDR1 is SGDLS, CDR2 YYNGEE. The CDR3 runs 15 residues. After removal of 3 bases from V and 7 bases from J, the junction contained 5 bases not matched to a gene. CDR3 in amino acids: CASSALAGGRNEQFF. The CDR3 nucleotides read TGTGCCAGCAGCGCACTAGCGGGAGGTCGAAATGAGCAGTTCTTC.

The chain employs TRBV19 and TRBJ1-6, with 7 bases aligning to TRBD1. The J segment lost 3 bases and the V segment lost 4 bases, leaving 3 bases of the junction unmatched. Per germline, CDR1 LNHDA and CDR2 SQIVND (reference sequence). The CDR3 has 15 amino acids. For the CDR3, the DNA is TGTGCCAGTAGTACGACAGGGATCTATAATTCACCCCTCCACTTT. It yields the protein CASSTTGIYNSPLHF.

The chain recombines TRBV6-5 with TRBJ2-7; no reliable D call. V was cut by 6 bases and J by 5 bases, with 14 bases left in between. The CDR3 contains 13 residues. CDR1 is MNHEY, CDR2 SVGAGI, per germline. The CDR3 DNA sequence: TGTGCCAGCAGCAGGTACACAGACGACGAGCAGTACTTC. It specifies CASSRYTDDEQYF.

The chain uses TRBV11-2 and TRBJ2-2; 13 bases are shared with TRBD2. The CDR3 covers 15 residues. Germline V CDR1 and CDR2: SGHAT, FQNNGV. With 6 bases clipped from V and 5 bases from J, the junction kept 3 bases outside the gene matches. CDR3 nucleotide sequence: TGTGCCAGCAGACTAGCGGGAGGGCGAACCGGGGAGCTGTTTTTT. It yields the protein CASRLAGGRTGELFF. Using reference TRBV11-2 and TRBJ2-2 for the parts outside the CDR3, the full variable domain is EAGVAQSPRYKIIEKRQSVAFWCNPISGHATLYWYQQILGQGPKLLIQFQNNGVVDDSQLPKDRFSAERLKGVDSTLKIQPAKLEDSAVYLCASRLAGGRTGELFFGEGSRLTVL.

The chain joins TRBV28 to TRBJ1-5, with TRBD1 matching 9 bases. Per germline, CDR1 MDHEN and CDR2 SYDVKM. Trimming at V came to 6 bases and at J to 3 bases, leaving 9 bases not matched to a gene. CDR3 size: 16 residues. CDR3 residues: CASSPRGQGYNQPQHF. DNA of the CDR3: TGTGCCAGCAGCCCCCGGGGACAGGGTTACAATCAGCCCCAGCATTTT.

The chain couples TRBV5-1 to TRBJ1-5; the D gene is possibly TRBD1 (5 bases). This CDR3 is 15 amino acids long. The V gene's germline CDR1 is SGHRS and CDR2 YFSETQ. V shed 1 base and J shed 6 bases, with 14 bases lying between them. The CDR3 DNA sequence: TGCGCCAGCAGCTTGACCCCCAGCGGGGGTCAGCCCCAGCATTTT. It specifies CASSLTPSGGQPQHF.